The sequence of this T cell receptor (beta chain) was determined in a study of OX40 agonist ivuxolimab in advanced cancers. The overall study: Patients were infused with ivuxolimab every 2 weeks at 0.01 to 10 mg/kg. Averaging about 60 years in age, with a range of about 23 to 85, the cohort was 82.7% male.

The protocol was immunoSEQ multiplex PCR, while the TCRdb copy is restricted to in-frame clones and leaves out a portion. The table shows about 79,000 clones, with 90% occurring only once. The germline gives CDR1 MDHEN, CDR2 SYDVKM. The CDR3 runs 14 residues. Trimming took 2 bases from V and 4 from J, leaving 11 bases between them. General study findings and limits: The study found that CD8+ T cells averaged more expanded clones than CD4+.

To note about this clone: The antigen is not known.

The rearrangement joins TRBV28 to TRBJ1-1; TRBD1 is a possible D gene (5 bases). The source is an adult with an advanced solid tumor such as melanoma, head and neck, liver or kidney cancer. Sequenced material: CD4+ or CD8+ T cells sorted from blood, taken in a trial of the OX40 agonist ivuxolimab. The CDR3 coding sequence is TGTGCCAGCAGTTTAGGGGCAAGGGGCACTGAAGCTTTCTTT. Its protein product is CASSLGARGTEAFF.